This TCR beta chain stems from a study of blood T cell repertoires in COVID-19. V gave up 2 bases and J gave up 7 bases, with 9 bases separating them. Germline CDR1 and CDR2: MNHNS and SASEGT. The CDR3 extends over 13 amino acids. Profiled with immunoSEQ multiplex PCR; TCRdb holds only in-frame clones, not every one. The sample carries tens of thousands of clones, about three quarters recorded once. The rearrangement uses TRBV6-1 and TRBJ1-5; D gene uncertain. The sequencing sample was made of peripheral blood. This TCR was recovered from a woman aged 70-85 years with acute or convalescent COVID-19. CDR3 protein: CASSESGVQPQHF. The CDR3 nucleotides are TGTGCCAGCAGTGAATCCGGGGTCCAGCCCCAGCATTTT.